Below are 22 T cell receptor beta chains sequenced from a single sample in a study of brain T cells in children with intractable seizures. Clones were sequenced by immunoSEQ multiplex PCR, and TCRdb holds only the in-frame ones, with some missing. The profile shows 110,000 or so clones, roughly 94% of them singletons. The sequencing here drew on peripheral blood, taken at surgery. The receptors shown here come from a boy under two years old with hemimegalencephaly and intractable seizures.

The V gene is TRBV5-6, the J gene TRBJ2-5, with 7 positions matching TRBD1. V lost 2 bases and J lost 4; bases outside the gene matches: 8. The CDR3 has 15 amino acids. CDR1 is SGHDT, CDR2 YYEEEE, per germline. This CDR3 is CASSFPRQGVETQYF. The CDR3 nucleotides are TGTGCCAGCAGCTTCCCTCGACAGGGTGTAGAGACCCAGTACTTC.

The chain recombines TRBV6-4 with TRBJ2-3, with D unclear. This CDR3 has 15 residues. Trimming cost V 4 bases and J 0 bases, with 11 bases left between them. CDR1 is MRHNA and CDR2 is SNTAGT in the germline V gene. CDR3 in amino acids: CASSVRGASTDTQYF. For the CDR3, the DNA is TGTGCCAGCAGTGTTCGCGGAGCTAGCACAGATACGCAGTATTTT.

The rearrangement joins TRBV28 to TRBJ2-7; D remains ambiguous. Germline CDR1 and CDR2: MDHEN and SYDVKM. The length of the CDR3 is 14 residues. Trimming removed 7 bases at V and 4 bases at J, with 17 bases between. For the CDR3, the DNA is TGTGCCAGCAACACGGGCATTAGGGCTTACGAGCAGTACTTC. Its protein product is CASNTGIRAYEQYF.

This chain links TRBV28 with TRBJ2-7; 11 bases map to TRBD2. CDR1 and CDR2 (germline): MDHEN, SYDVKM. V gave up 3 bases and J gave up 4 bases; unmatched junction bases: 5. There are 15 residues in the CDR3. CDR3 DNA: TGTGCCAGCAGTTTCCGACTAGCGGGAAGGTACGAGCAGTACTTC. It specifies CASSFRLAGRYEQYF.

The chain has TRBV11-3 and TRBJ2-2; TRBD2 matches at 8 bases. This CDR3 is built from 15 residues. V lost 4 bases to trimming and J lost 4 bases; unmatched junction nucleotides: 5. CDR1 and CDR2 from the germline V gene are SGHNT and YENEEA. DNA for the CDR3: TGTGCCAGCAGCTCCAGACTAGCGCCCACCGGGGAGCTGTTTTTT. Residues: CASSSRLAPTGELFF.

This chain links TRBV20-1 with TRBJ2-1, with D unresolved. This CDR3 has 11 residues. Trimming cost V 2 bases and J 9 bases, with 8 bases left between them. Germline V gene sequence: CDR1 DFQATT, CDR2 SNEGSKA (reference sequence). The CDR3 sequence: CSARLAIEQFF. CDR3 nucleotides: TGCAGTGCTAGATTAGCCATTGAGCAGTTCTTC.

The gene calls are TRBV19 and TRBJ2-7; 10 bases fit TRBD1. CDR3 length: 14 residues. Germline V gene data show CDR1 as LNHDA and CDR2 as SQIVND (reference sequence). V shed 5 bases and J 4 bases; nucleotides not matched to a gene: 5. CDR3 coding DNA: TGTGCCAGTAGTCCGGGACAGGGGACTTACGAGCAGTACTTC. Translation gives CASSPGQGTYEQYF. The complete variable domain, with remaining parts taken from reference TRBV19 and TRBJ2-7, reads DGGITQSPKYLFRKEGQNVTLSCEQNLNHDAMYWYRQDPGQGLRLIYYSQIVNDFQKGDIAEGYSVSREKKESFPLTVTSAQKNPTAFYLCASSPGQGTYEQYFGPGTRLTVT.

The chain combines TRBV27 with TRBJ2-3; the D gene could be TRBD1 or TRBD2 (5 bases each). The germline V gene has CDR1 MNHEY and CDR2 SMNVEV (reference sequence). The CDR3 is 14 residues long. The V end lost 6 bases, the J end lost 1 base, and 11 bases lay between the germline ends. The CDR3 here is CASSEGPRTDTQYF. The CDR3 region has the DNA TGTGCCAGCAGCGAGGGACCCCGCACAGATACGCAGTATTTT.

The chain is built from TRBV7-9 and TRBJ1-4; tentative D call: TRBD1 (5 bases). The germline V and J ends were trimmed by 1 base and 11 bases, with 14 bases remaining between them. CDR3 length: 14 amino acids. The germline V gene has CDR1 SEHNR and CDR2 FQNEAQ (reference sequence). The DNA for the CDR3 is TGTGCCAGCAGCTTAGGGGCCCAGGGTTGGAAACTGTTTTTT. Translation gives CASSLGAQGWKLFF.

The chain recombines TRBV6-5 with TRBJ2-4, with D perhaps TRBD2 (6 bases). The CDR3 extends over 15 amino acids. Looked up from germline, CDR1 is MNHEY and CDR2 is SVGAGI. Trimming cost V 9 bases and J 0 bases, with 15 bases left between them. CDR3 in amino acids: CASTDRGLAKNIQYF. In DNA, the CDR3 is TGTGCCAGTACGGACCGGGGACTAGCCAAAAACATTCAGTACTTC.

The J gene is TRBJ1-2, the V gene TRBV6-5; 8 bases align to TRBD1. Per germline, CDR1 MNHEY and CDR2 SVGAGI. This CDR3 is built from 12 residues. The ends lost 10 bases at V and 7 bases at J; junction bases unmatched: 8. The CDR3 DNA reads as TGTGCCATCTACAGGGGGAGTACTGGCTACACCTTC. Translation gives CAIYRGSTGYTF.

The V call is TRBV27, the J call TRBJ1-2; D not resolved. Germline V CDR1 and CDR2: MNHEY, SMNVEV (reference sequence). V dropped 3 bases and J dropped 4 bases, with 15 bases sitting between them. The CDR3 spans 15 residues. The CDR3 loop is CASSFSNDGAYGYTF. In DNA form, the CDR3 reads TGTGCCAGCAGTTTCTCCAACGACGGTGCCTATGGCTACACCTTC.

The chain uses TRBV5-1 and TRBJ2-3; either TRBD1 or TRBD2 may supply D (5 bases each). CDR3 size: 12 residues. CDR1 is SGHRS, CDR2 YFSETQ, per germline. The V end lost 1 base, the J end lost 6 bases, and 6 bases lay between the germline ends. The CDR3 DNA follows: TGCGCCAGCAGCTTGCGGGGCGATACGCAGTATTTT. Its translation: CASSLRGDTQYF.

The CDR3 protein is CASSSPRDYQETQYF. DNA of the CDR3: TGTGCCAGCAGTAGCCCCCGGGACTACCAAGAGACCCAGTACTTC. The chain joins TRBV27 to TRBJ2-5; perhaps TRBD2 as D (6 bases). The CDR3 loop spans 15 amino acids. Germline values: CDR1 MNHEY, CDR2 SMNVEV (reference sequence). V lost 5 bases and J lost 0, with 13 bases in between.

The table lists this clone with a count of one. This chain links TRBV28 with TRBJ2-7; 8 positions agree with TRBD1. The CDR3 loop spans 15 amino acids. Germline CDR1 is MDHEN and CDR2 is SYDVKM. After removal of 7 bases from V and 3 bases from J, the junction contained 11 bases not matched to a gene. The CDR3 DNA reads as TGTGCCAGCATTCCCCGGGGGACAGGTCGCTACGAGCAGTACTTC. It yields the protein CASIPRGTGRYEQYF.

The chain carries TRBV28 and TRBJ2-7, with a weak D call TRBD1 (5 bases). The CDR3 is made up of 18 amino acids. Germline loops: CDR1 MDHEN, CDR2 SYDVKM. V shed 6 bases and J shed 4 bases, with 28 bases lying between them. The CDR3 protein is CASSPQVKTGSPSYEQYF. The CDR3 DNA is TGTGCCAGCAGCCCCCAGGTGAAAACAGGATCCCCTAGTTACGAGCAGTACTTC.

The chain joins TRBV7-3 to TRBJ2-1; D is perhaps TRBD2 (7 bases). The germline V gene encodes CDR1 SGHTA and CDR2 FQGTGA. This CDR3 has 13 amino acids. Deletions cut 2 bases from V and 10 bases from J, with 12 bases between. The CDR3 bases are TGTGCCAGCAGCTTAGCGGGGGCGAGGGAGCAGTTCTTC. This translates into CASSLAGAREQFF.

The CDR3 reads CARRTGGPYEQYF. CDR3 nucleotide sequence: TGCGCCAGGAGGACAGGGGGTCCCTACGAGCAGTACTTC. The rearrangement uses TRBV5-1 and TRBJ2-7; 10 positions match TRBD1. This CDR3 comprises 13 residues. V trimming: 8 bases; J trimming: 2 bases; junction bases outside the gene matches: 4. Germline CDR1 is SGHRS and CDR2 is YFSETQ.

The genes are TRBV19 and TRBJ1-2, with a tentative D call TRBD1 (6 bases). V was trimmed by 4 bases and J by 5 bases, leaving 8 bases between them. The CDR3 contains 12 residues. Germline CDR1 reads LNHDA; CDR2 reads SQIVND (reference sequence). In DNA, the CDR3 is TGTGCCAGTAGTACGCAGGGGTATGGCTACACCTTC. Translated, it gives CASSTQGYGYTF.

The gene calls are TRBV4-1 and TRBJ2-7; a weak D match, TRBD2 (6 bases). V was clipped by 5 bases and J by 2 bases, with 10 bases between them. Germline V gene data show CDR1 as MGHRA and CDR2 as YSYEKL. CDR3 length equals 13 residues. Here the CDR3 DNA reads TGCGCCAGCAGCTTCCGACTAGCCTACGAGCAGTACTTC. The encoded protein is CASSFRLAYEQYF.

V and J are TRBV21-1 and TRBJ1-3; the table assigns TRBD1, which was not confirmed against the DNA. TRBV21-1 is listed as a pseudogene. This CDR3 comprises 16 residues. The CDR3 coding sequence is TGTGCCAGCAGCAAAAATGGGGCAGGCTCTGGAAACACCATATATTTT. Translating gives CASSKNGAGSGNTIYF.

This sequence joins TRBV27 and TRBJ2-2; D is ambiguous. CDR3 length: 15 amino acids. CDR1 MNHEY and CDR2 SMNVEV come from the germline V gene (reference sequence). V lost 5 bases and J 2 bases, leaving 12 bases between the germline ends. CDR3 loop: CASSPKGRNTGELFF. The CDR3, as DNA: TGTGCCAGCAGTCCTAAGGGCCGTAACACCGGGGAGCTGTTTTTT.